Following are 13 T cell receptor beta chains from one sample sequenced in a study of identical twins. TCRdb reprocessed the 5' RACE reads with MiXCR, giving one entry per CDR3 protein. The sample records about 810,000 distinct CDR3 sequences, roughly an eighth being singletons. The same sample was also used in a study of yellow fever vaccine responses in identical twins.

The specimen sequenced was PBMCs. Source of these receptors: a woman younger than 35 in good health.

The rearrangement uses TRBV3-1 and TRBJ2-1; D is ambiguous. The CDR3 has 13 residues. CDR1 and CDR2 from the germline V gene are LGHDT and YNNKEL (reference sequence). V lost 1 base, J lost 9 bases, and 10 bases lay in between. The CDR3 spells CASSQVIEVEQFF. CDR3 bases: TGTGCCAGCAGCCAAGTAATTGAGGTTGAGCAGTTCTTC.

This clonotype was counted between two and nine times. This chain connects TRBV5-6 to TRBJ2-7; TRBD2 aligns across 10 bases. The CDR3 totals 16 residues. Germline V gene lookup returns CDR1 SGHDT and CDR2 YYEEEE. The V and J ends lost 1 base and 2 bases, in that order; junction bases with no gene match: 6. The CDR3 loop reads CASSLRSSGGTYEQYF. CDR3 DNA sequence: TGTGCCAGCAGCTTGAGGTCTAGCGGGGGCACCTACGAGCAGTACTTC. Filled out from reference TRBV5-6 and TRBJ2-7, the complete variable domain reads DAGVTQSPTHLIKTRGQQVTLRCSPKSGHDTVSWYQQALGQGPQFIFQYYEEEERQRGNFPDRFSGHQFPNYSSELNVNALLLGDSALYLCASSLRSSGGTYEQYFGPGTRLTVT.

The CDR3 loop is CASSSRGSTDEQFF. CDR3 nucleotides: TGCGCCAGCAGCTCGCGCGGGAGTACGGATGAGCAGTTCTTC. The gene calls are TRBV5-1 and TRBJ2-1, with TRBD2 matching 7 bases. Germline-derived CDR1 and CDR2 are SGHRS and YFSETQ. Trimming removed 3 bases from V and 8 bases from J; junction bases left unmatched: 8. The CDR3 contains 14 residues. Based on the CDR3 plus reference TRBV5-1 and TRBJ2-1, the full variable domain is KAGVTQTPRYLIKTRGQQVTLSCSPISGHRSVSWYQQTPGQGLQFLFEYFSETQRNKGNFPGRFSGRQFSNSRSEMNVSTLELGDSALYLCASSSRGSTDEQFFGPGTRLTVL.

To note about this clonotype: This may arise from a read error, as a much more abundant clone is one base away. The chain combines TRBV12-3 or TRBV12-4 with TRBJ2-5; 14 bases line up with TRBD2. There are 15 residues in the CDR3. CDR3 region: CASSPGTSGGETLYF. CDR3 nucleotide sequence: TGTGCCAGCAGTCCCGGGACTAGCGGGGGAGAGACCCTGTACTTC.

This clonotype was recorded many times. V is TRBV29-1 and J is TRBJ1-2; D not resolved. V was pared by 2 bases and J by 6 bases, with 13 bases between. The CDR3 contains 13 residues. Germline V gene lookup returns CDR1 SQVTM and CDR2 ANQGSEA. CDR3 loop: CSVEPTLRDGYTF. CDR3 in DNA: TGCAGCGTTGAACCCACACTCCGCGATGGCTACACCTTC.

This clonotype was detected a few times. This chain links TRBV27 with TRBJ1-6; D is undetermined. Between the trimmed V and J ends, which lost 4 bases and 5 bases, there was a span of 9 bases. This CDR3 has 14 amino acids. Germline values: CDR1 MNHEY, CDR2 SMNVEV (reference sequence). CDR3 protein: CASSSSWDNSPLHF. The CDR3 region has the DNA TGTGCCAGCAGTTCGTCGTGGGATAATTCACCCCTCCACTTT.

The J gene is TRBJ2-2, the V gene TRBV29-1; TRBD1 agrees at 10 bases. The CDR3 is made up of 14 amino acids. The germline V gene encodes CDR1 SQVTM and CDR2 ANQGSEA. Trimming took 6 bases from V and 2 from J; bases not matched to a gene: 3. The CDR3 nucleotides are TGCAGCGTGGGACAGGGGTATAACACCGGGGAGCTGTTTTTT. Protein sequence: CSVGQGYNTGELFF.

This clonotype showed up just a few times. The chain links TRBV20-1 to TRBJ1-1; D is possibly TRBD1 (6 bases). The V gene's germline CDR1 is DFQATT and CDR2 SNEGSKA (reference sequence). The V gene lost 1 base and the J gene lost 6 bases, with 12 bases spanning the gap. The CDR3 loop spans 13 amino acids. CDR3 loop: CSARGDKGAEAFF. Here the CDR3 DNA reads TGCAGTGCTAGAGGGGACAAGGGCGCTGAAGCTTTCTTT.

This clonotype appeared a few times. The V call is TRBV6-1, the J call TRBJ2-7; weak D call: TRBD2 (6 bases). This CDR3 is built from 13 residues. Per the germline V gene, CDR1 is MNHNS and CDR2 is SASEGT. V shed 1 base and J shed 7 bases, with 11 bases lying between them. Here the CDR3 DNA reads TGTGCCAGCAGTGAAGTGAGGCGGGGTGAGCAGTACGTC. Its protein product is CASSEVRRGEQYV.

This clonotype has a count of ten or more. The chain recombines TRBV5-1 with TRBJ1-1; the D is unclear. V dropped 0 bases and J dropped 6 bases, with 12 bases sitting between them. Germline loops: CDR1 SGHRS, CDR2 YFSETQ. This CDR3 has 14 amino acids. CDR3 loop: CASSLVAAFAEAFF. DNA for the CDR3: TGCGCCAGCAGCTTGGTGGCAGCGTTTGCTGAAGCTTTCTTT.

This sequence joins TRBV11-2 and TRBJ2-3; D possibly corresponds to TRBD2 (6 bases). CDR1 and CDR2 from the germline V gene are SGHAT and FQNNGV. The CDR3 has 16 residues. The V end lost 1 base, the J end lost 5 bases, and 16 bases lay between the germline ends. The CDR3 region has the DNA TGTGCCAGCAGCTTAGGGTGGGAGGACCTCCGAGATACGCAGTATTTT. Translated: CASSLGWEDLRDTQYF.

This clonotype showed up just a few times. The rearrangement links TRBV6-5 to TRBJ2-7, with 9 nucleotides matching TRBD2. Looked up from germline, CDR1 is MNHEY and CDR2 is SVGAGI. The CDR3 sequence is 15 residues long. Unmatched junction bases numbered 4, after V lost 2 bases and J lost 2 bases. This chain's CDR3 is CASSYRAGGPYEQYF. CDR3 DNA sequence: TGTGCCAGCAGTTACCGGGCGGGAGGGCCCTACGAGCAGTACTTC.

The chain carries TRBV5-1 and TRBJ1-6; D might be TRBD1 (5 bases). The CDR3 totals 14 residues. Trimming removed 0 bases from V and 10 bases from J, with 11 bases in between. Germline CDR1 is SGHRS and CDR2 is YFSETQ. CDR3 in DNA: TGCGCCAGCAGCTTGGGGGACTCAGGATCACCCCTCCACTTT. This gives the protein CASSLGDSGSPLHF.